This is a list of T cell receptor beta chains from one sample in a study of neurological immune-mediated disorders. TCRdb used MiXCR to reprocess the 5' RACE reads, holding one entry per CDR3 protein. The profile shows fewer than 55,000 distinct CDR3 sequences, 9% to 10% of them singletons. The sequenced sample was PBMCs. The receptors come from a middle-aged woman in good health. Both conserved end residues are part of each CDR3. A D gene is named only where the DNA matches it firmly. Clone size appears in some rows only: once, few, many, or a class for an expanded clone.

D	J	V	size	DNA	CDR3
-	TRBJ2-7	TRBV5-1	many	TGCGCCAGCAGCCTGGTTTCCGGGATTAAAGACGAGCAGTACTTC	CASSLVSGIKDEQYF
-	TRBJ1-1	TRBV4-2	many	TGTGCCAGCAGCCAAGCCCCAGGCACTGAAGCTTTCTTT	CASSQAPGTEAFF
TRBD2	TRBJ2-3	TRBV4-3	many	TGCGCCAGCAGCCAAGATTTGGTAGCGGGAGTTAGATTAGGAGATACGCAGTATTTT	CASSQDLVAGVRLGDTQYF
TRBD1	TRBJ1-5	TRBV18	many	TGTGCCAGCTCAACCGACAGGGAGGTTAGGCCCCAGCATTTT	CASSTDREVRPQHF
-	TRBJ2-7	TRBV20-1	-	TGCAGTGCTAGTAGCGGACGGTCCTACGAGCAGTACTTC	CSASSGRSYEQYF
TRBD1	TRBJ1-4	TRBV7-2	many	TGTGCCAGCAGCTCGAACGGACAGGGGGGTGAAAAACTGTTTTTT	CASSSNGQGGEKLFF
TRBD1	TRBJ2-6	TRBV10-3	many	TGTGCCATCAGTGAGAGAGGGACAGGGGGCAGTGGGGCCAACGTCCTGACTTTC	CAISERGTGGSGANVLTF
-	TRBJ2-7	TRBV6-1	-	TGTGCCAGCAGTGAAGTTTTCACGGCCGCCTCTATCTTC	CASSEVFTAASIF
-	TRBJ1-2	TRBV7-9	many	TGTGCCAGCAGCTTAGGGCTCGAATACTATGGCTACACCTTC	CASSLGLEYYGYTF
TRBD2	TRBJ2-7	TRBV5-1	many	TGCGCCAGCAGCTTGGCAGCGGGAGGGCCCCTCTACGAGCAGTACTTC	CASSLAAGGPLYEQYF
-	TRBJ2-3	TRBV5-1	many	TGCGCCAGCAACCGTGGGGGAATAAGCACAGATACGCAGTATTTT	CASNRGGISTDTQYF
-	TRBJ1-2	TRBV29-1	many	TGCAGCGTTGGAGGTGATGGCTACACCTTC	CSVGGDGYTF
-	TRBJ2-5	TRBV4-1	-	TGCGCCAGCAGCCAAGTACGGGGGGCGGGGGAGACCCAGTACTTC	CASSQVRGAGETQYF
TRBD1	TRBJ1-1	TRBV27	few	TGTGCCAGCAGTCCGTTCGACAGGGGAGGTGAAGCTTTCTTT	CASSPFDRGGEAFF
TRBD1	TRBJ1-1	TRBV20-1	many	TGCAGTGCTAGGACAGGGGGAAACACTGAAGCTTTCTTT	CSARTGGNTEAFF
-	TRBJ1-6	TRBV5-6	many	TGTGCCAGCAGCTTTGTGCTGAGTGGGGGTTCACCCCTCCACTTT	CASSFVLSGGSPLHF
-	TRBJ1-1	TRBV20-1	many	TGCAGTGCTAGAGATGGGGCAGGGCCTCTTGTTATGAACACTGAAGCTTTCTTT	CSARDGAGPLVMNTEAFF
TRBD1	TRBJ1-2	TRBV6-2/TRBV6-3	-	TGTGGCAGAACCGGGACAGGGGACCATGGCTACACCTTC	CGRTGTGDHGYTF
-	TRBJ1-2	TRBV3-1	many	TGTGCCAGCAGCCCCCGGACCAGAGCTAACTATGGCTACACCTTC	CASSPRTRANYGYTF
TRBD2	TRBJ2-5	TRBV5-1	many	TGCGCCAGCAGCCTGACAGGGCTGGGCGGGAGGGCAGGAGAGACCCAGTACTTC	CASSLTGLGGRAGETQYF
TRBD1	TRBJ2-7	TRBV3-1	many	TGTGCCAGCAGCCAAGATAAGGGACAGGGGGCCTACGAGCAGTACTTC	CASSQDKGQGAYEQYF
-	TRBJ2-3	TRBV9	many	TGTGCCAGCAGCCACCCCTTTGGCGGCGACACAGATACGCAGTATTTT	CASSHPFGGDTDTQYF
TRBD2	TRBJ2-5	TRBV10-3	-	TGTGCCATCAGGCCCGTTACTAGCGGGGGAGAAGAGACCCAGTACTTC	CAIRPVTSGGEETQYF
-	TRBJ1-1	TRBV15	many	TGTGCCACCAGCCTGGGGAACACTGAAGCTTTCTTT	CATSLGNTEAFF
TRBD1	TRBJ2-5	TRBV5-1	many	TGCGCCAGCAGCGTGCCGGACAGGGGGGCGAGAGGGGAGACCCAGTACTTC	CASSVPDRGARGETQYF
-	TRBJ1-1	TRBV5-1	few	TGCGCCAGCAGTAACGGGCGGAACACTGAAGCTTTCTTT	CASSNGRNTEAFF
TRBD1	TRBJ2-7	TRBV10-2	many	TGCGCCAGCACCCCGGGACAGATGAACTACGAGCAGTACTTC	CASTPGQMNYEQYF
-	TRBJ2-5	TRBV9	many	TGTGCCAGCAGCGTAGACAGGGCGGAGACCCAGTACTTC	CASSVDRAETQYF
-	TRBJ2-7	TRBV6-1	many	TGTGCCAGCAGTGAAGTTTTTATCAGCGGAGCCTACGAGCAGTACTTC	CASSEVFISGAYEQYF
TRBD1	TRBJ2-7	TRBV18	many	TGTGCCAGCTCCCCTTCAGGGGGCGAATCCTACGAGCAGTACTTC	CASSPSGGESYEQYF
TRBD1	TRBJ1-1	TRBV25-1	many	TGTGCCAGCAGTGTTCAGGGGGCGAACACTGAAGCTTTCTTT	CASSVQGANTEAFF
-	TRBJ1-4	TRBV2	many	TGTGCCAGCAGTGGAACGCGGGACACCTCAACTAATGAAAAACTGTTTTTT	CASSGTRDTSTNEKLFF
TRBD2	TRBJ2-3	TRBV20-1	many	TGCAGTGCTCGAGGTAGCGGGGGCCTAGATACGCAGTATTTT	CSARGSGGLDTQYF
TRBD1	TRBJ2-5	TRBV12-3/TRBV12-4	-	TGTGCCAGCAGCTCGTCCGGAGACAGGGACCAAGAGACCCAGTACTTC	CASSSSGDRDQETQYF
TRBD1	TRBJ2-1	TRBV12-3/TRBV12-4	many	TGTGCCAGCGGGAGACAGGGTCATGAGCAGTTCTTC	CASGRQGHEQFF
-	TRBJ2-7	TRBV6-1	many	TGTGCCAGCACCCCGGAGACTGACTCCTACGAGCAGTACTTC	CASTPETDSYEQYF
-	TRBJ1-5	TRBV24-1	many	TGTGCCACCAGTGGGAGAGCAGGCCGGGGTCAGCCCCAGCATTTT	CATSGRAGRGQPQHF
-	TRBJ1-6	TRBV12-5	many	TGTGCTAGTGGCGCCGGGGGTGCAGGGTCCTATAATTCACCCCTCCACTTT	CASGAGGAGSYNSPLHF
-	TRBJ2-2	TRBV9	many	TGTGCCAGCAGCGGGGGTAGCTGGGACCGCTCCACCGGGGAGCTGTTTTTT	CASSGGSWDRSTGELFF